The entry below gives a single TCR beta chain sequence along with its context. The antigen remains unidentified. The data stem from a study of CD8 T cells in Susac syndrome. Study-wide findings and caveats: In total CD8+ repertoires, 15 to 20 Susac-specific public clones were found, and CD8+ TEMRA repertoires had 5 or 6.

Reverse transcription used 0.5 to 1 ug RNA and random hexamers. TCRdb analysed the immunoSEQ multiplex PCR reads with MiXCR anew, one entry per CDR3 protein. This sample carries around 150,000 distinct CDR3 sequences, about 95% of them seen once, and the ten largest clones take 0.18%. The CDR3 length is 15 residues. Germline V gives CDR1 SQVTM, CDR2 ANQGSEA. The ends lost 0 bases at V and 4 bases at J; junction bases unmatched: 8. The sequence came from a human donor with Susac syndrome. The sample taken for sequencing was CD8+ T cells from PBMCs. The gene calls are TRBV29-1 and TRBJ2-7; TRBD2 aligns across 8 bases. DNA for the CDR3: TGCAGCGTTGAAGATCTCGGCGGGAGGTCTTACGAGCAGTACTTC. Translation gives CSVEDLGGRSYEQYF.